This TCR beta chain stems from a study of OX40 agonist ivuxolimab in advanced cancers. The V gene's germline CDR1 is SGHAT and CDR2 FQNNGV. After removal of 3 bases from V and 7 bases from J, the junction contained 4 bases not matched to a gene. This CDR3 comprises 13 residues. Libraries were prepared by immunoSEQ multiplex PCR; TCRdb keeps only in-frame clonotypes and omits some of them. The data show roughly 67,000 clones, roughly 90% seen once. This rearrangement joins TRBV11-2 to TRBJ2-7; 9 bases fit TRBD2. This TCR was recovered from an adult with an advanced solid tumor such as melanoma, head and neck, liver or kidney cancer. This sample comprised CD4+ or CD8+ T cells sorted from blood, obtained in a trial of the OX40 agonist ivuxolimab. CDR3 DNA sequence: TGTGCCAGCAGCTTTGGGACTAGCCTTGAGCAGTACTTC. Residues: CASSFGTSLEQYF.